This TCR beta chain was obtained from a study of identical twins. This CDR3 is built from 16 residues. Germline CDR1 reads MNHEY; CDR2 reads SVGAGI. Trimming shortened V by 2 bases and J by 3 bases, and 14 bases separated the two germline ends. TCRdb processed the 5' RACE reads anew with MiXCR; each CDR3 protein has one entry. The sample gives more than 1.5 million distinct CDR3 sequences, about 31% of which show up once; around 0.3% is in the top ten. The receptor's source is a newborn girl in good health. V usage is TRBV6-5 and J usage is TRBJ2-1, with D perhaps being TRBD1 or TRBD2 (6 bases each). Sequences were obtained from cord blood. The CDR3 sequence: CASSYGSEGGYNEQFF. The DNA for the CDR3 is TGTGCCAGCAGTTACGGGTCGGAGGGGGGCTACAATGAGCAGTTCTTC.